Listed below are T cell receptor beta chains from one sample, sequenced in a study of vaccination and CD4 T cells after COVID-19. No cognate antigen is known for these TCRs. Each CDR3 protein gets one entry after TCRdb re-called the PCR reads with MiXCR. This table holds roughly 22,000 distinct CDR3 sequences, over 25% found once. Input material: cultured CD4+ T cells from blood. These receptors were taken from a human donor with COVID-19. The CDR3 runs from the conserved cysteine through the conserved F or W. A D gene is named only where the DNA matches it firmly. Rows may omit the clone size; those that give it use once, few, many or a size class.

v_gene	j_gene	abundance	len	d_gene	CDR3aa	CDR3nt
TRBV6-5	TRBJ2-7	NA	15	NA	CASSYGGRDTYEQYF	TGTGCCAGCAGTTACGGCGGACGGGATACCTACGAGCAGTACTTC
TRBV5-8	TRBJ1-2	NA	14	TRBD1	CASSHGTANYGYTF	TGTGCCAGCAGCCACGGGACAGCTAACTATGGCTACACCTTC
TRBV21-1	TRBJ2-1	NA	18	NA	CASSKEIAGGPGDNEQFF	TGTGCCAGCAGCAAAGAAATAGCGGGGGGGCCAGGGGACAATGAGCAGTTCTTC
TRBV7-8	TRBJ1-2	NA	13	NA	CASSPDRNYGYTF	TGTGCCAGCAGTCCTGACAGGAACTATGGCTACACCTTC
TRBV7-7	TRBJ2-3	NA	15	NA	CASSLDGKPTDTQYF	TGTGCTAGCAGCTTAGATGGGAAACCTACAGATACGCAGTATTTT
TRBV10-3	TRBJ1-1	few	15	TRBD1	CAITTSGGVGTEAFF	TGTGCCATCACCACCTCAGGGGGGGTTGGGACTGAAGCTTTCTTT
TRBV10-3	TRBJ2-1	NA	16	TRBD2	CAISGGGGGSYNEQFF	TGTGCCATCAGTGGAGGCGGGGGTGGGTCTTACAATGAGCAGTTCTTC
TRBV6-2/TRBV6-3	TRBJ1-5	large	12	NA	CASSYRDQPQHF	TGTGCCAGCAGTTACAGAGATCAGCCCCAGCATTTT
TRBV6-1	TRBJ1-6	few	16	TRBD1	CASSASWTGGNSPLHF	TGTGCCAGCAGTGCAAGTTGGACAGGGGGAAATTCACCCCTCCACTTT
TRBV6-1	TRBJ1-2	few	14	NA	CASSPPRGNGGYTF	TGTGCCAGCAGTCCCCCCCGGGGGAATGGTGGCTACACCTTC